The rows below give T cell receptor beta chains drawn from one sample of a study of blood T cell repertoires in COVID-19. The assay was immunoSEQ multiplex PCR, and TCRdb's table has in-frame clones only and misses some. This sample has approximately 89,000 clones, with 80% found just once. Sequencing used peripheral blood. These receptors all stem from a human donor in a cohort sampled during active COVID-19. CDR3s include the opening cysteine and the closing phenylalanine or tryptophan. Fields, in order: clone size, V gene, D gene, J gene, CDR3 protein, CDR3 DNA. The D gene is left open where the match is weak. Size is stated for part of the rows, as once, few or many counts, or as a class when the clone is expanded.

clone_size: NA
v_call: TRBV28
d_call: NA
j_call: TRBJ1-2
cdr3_aa: CASSLSYLYGYTF
cdr3_nt: TGTGCCAGCAGTTTATCCTATCTCTATGGCTACACCTTC

clone_size: NA
v_call: TRBV18
d_call: TRBD1
j_call: TRBJ2-7
cdr3_aa: CASSPPDRVYEQYF
cdr3_nt: TGTGCCAGCTCACCGCCGGACAGGGTCTACGAGCAGTACTTC

clone_size: once
v_call: TRBV12-3/TRBV12-4
d_call: NA
j_call: TRBJ1-6
cdr3_aa: CASSYLYNSPLHF
cdr3_nt: TGTGCCAGCAGCTACCTCTATAATTCACCCCTCCACTTT

clone_size: NA
v_call: TRBV3-1/TRBV3-2
d_call: TRBD2
j_call: TRBJ2-7
cdr3_aa: CASSRHRTSGSPSYEQYF
cdr3_nt: TGTGCCAGCAGCCGCCATCGGACTAGCGGGAGTCCCTCCTACGAGCAGTACTTC

clone_size: NA
v_call: TRBV28
d_call: TRBD1
j_call: TRBJ1-4
cdr3_aa: CASSSGGTGAKEKLFF
cdr3_nt: TGTGCCAGCAGTTCCGGGGGGACAGGGGCGAAAGAAAAACTGTTTTTT

clone_size: NA
v_call: TRBV10-1
d_call: NA
j_call: TRBJ2-7
cdr3_aa: CASSESGLEQYF
cdr3_nt: TGCGCCAGCAGTGAGTCGGGGCTCGAGCAGTACTTC

clone_size: NA
v_call: TRBV11-2
d_call: NA
j_call: TRBJ2-7
cdr3_aa: CASSREREQYF
cdr3_nt: TGTGCCAGCAGCCGGGAGAGGGAGCAGTACTTC

clone_size: NA
v_call: TRBV6-5
d_call: TRBD2
j_call: TRBJ2-1
cdr3_aa: CASSYSRGSGRGEQFF
cdr3_nt: TGTGCCAGCAGTTACTCGAGAGGTAGCGGGAGAGGGGAGCAGTTCTTC

clone_size: NA
v_call: TRBV24-1
d_call: NA
j_call: TRBJ1-2
cdr3_aa: CATSPDSYGYTF
cdr3_nt: TGTGCCACCAGTCCAGACTCCTATGGCTACACCTTC

clone_size: NA
v_call: TRBV7-2
d_call: TRBD2
j_call: TRBJ2-7
cdr3_aa: CASSFAGGRSYEQYF
cdr3_nt: TGTGCCAGCAGCTTTGCTGGCGGGAGATCCTACGAGCAGTACTTC

clone_size: NA
v_call: TRBV2
d_call: TRBD1
j_call: TRBJ1-4
cdr3_aa: CASSGRQGTNEKLFF
cdr3_nt: TGTGCCAGCAGTGGTCGACAGGGAACTAATGAAAAACTGTTTTTT

clone_size: once
v_call: TRBV3-1/TRBV3-2
d_call: TRBD2
j_call: TRBJ2-7
cdr3_aa: CASSLGLASAYEQYF
cdr3_nt: TGTGCCAGCAGCCTGGGACTAGCGTCGGCCTACGAGCAGTACTTC

clone_size: NA
v_call: TRBV14
d_call: TRBD1
j_call: TRBJ2-7
cdr3_aa: CASSPRQGVRRYEQYF
cdr3_nt: TGTGCCAGCAGCCCTCGACAGGGAGTTCGCCGGTACGAGCAGTACTTC

clone_size: NA
v_call: TRBV19
d_call: TRBD1
j_call: TRBJ1-5
cdr3_aa: CASSAHRGGNQPQHF
cdr3_nt: TGTGCCAGTAGTGCCCACAGGGGGGGCAATCAGCCCCAGCATTTT

clone_size: NA
v_call: TRBV5-8
d_call: TRBD2
j_call: TRBJ2-1
cdr3_aa: CASTKTGGVEQFF
cdr3_nt: TGTGCCAGCACCAAGACGGGGGGGGTGGAGCAGTTCTTC

clone_size: NA
v_call: TRBV5-6
d_call: NA
j_call: TRBJ1-1
cdr3_aa: CASSRRGGDEAFF
cdr3_nt: TGTGCCAGCAGCCGGAGAGGGGGGGATGAAGCTTTCTTT

clone_size: few
v_call: TRBV11-2
d_call: NA
j_call: TRBJ1-6
cdr3_aa: CASSLVTDYNSPLHF
cdr3_nt: TGTGCCAGCAGCTTAGTGACAGATTATAATTCACCCCTCCACTTT

clone_size: NA
v_call: TRBV2
d_call: TRBD2
j_call: TRBJ2-7
cdr3_aa: CASRGGLAFYEQYF
cdr3_nt: TGTGCCAGCAGGGGGGGACTAGCATTCTACGAGCAGTACTTC

clone_size: NA
v_call: TRBV6-1
d_call: NA
j_call: TRBJ1-2
cdr3_aa: CASSERGAGYGYTF
cdr3_nt: TGTGCCAGCAGTGAACGGGGGGCAGGGTATGGCTACACCTTC

clone_size: NA
v_call: TRBV28
d_call: TRBD2
j_call: TRBJ2-7
cdr3_aa: CASSPRAGEQYF
cdr3_nt: TGTGCCAGCAGCCCGAGAGCGGGGGAGCAGTACTTC

clone_size: NA
v_call: TRBV11-1
d_call: TRBD1
j_call: TRBJ2-7
cdr3_aa: CASSLNRGHSYEQYF
cdr3_nt: TGTGCCAGCAGCTTAAATAGGGGGCATTCCTACGAGCAGTACTTC

clone_size: NA
v_call: TRBV2
d_call: NA
j_call: TRBJ2-3
cdr3_aa: CASSWERGGADTQYF
cdr3_nt: TGTGCCAGCAGTTGGGAGAGAGGAGGGGCAGATACGCAGTATTTT

clone_size: NA
v_call: TRBV6-1
d_call: TRBD2
j_call: TRBJ2-1
cdr3_aa: CASSEQLAGNEQFF
cdr3_nt: TGTGCCAGCAGTGAACAGCTAGCGGGAAACGAGCAGTTCTTC

clone_size: NA
v_call: TRBV6-4
d_call: NA
j_call: TRBJ1-4
cdr3_aa: CASSDDEEEKLFF
cdr3_nt: TGTGCCAGCAGTGACGATGAGGAGGAAAAACTGTTTTTT

clone_size: NA
v_call: TRBV9
d_call: NA
j_call: TRBJ2-7
cdr3_aa: CASSVGRRGPYEQYF
cdr3_nt: TGTGCCAGCAGCGTCGGTCGGCGGGGGCCCTACGAGCAGTACTTC

clone_size: NA
v_call: TRBV3-1/TRBV3-2
d_call: TRBD1
j_call: TRBJ1-3
cdr3_aa: CASSHDRARVSGNTIYF
cdr3_nt: TGTGCCAGCAGCCACGACAGGGCTCGGGTCTCTGGAAACACCATATATTTT

clone_size: NA
v_call: TRBV19
d_call: TRBD2
j_call: TRBJ2-7
cdr3_aa: CASSTTSGSSYEQYF
cdr3_nt: TGTGCCAGTAGTACTACTAGCGGGAGCTCCTACGAGCAGTACTTC

clone_size: NA
v_call: TRBV18
d_call: TRBD2
j_call: TRBJ2-2
cdr3_aa: CASSLRREPGELFF
cdr3_nt: TGTGCCAGCTCCCTTAGGCGGGAGCCCGGGGAGCTGTTTTTT

clone_size: NA
v_call: TRBV23-1
d_call: NA
j_call: TRBJ2-7
cdr3_aa: CASRARDGHEQYF
cdr3_nt: TGCGCCAGCAGGGCGCGGGACGGCCACGAGCAGTACTTC

clone_size: NA
v_call: TRBV4-1
d_call: TRBD2
j_call: TRBJ2-7
cdr3_aa: CASSQTSSGSFEQYF
cdr3_nt: TGCGCCAGCAGCCAAACGTCTAGCGGGAGTTTCGAGCAGTACTTC

clone_size: NA
v_call: TRBV9
d_call: NA
j_call: TRBJ2-1
cdr3_aa: CASSVVIGGSYNEQFF
cdr3_nt: TGTGCCAGCAGCGTAGTTATCGGGGGTTCCTACAATGAGCAGTTCTTC

clone_size: NA
v_call: TRBV7-9
d_call: NA
j_call: TRBJ2-1
cdr3_aa: CASSLLDSSYNEQFF
cdr3_nt: TGTGCCAGCAGCTTACTGGACAGTTCCTACAATGAGCAGTTCTTC

clone_size: NA
v_call: TRBV6-5
d_call: TRBD1
j_call: TRBJ2-5
cdr3_aa: CASSQNRGPETQYF
cdr3_nt: TGTGCCAGCAGCCAAAACAGGGGGCCAGAGACCCAGTACTTC

clone_size: NA
v_call: TRBV6-1
d_call: NA
j_call: TRBJ2-3
cdr3_aa: CASSEAGSSTDTQYF
cdr3_nt: TGTGCCAGCAGTGAAGCGGGCTCTAGCACAGATACGCAGTATTTT

clone_size: few
v_call: TRBV6-5
d_call: NA
j_call: TRBJ1-2
cdr3_aa: CASSYSTGYGYTF
cdr3_nt: TGTGCCAGCAGTTACTCGACAGGCTATGGCTACACCTTC

clone_size: NA
v_call: TRBV3-1/TRBV3-2
d_call: NA
j_call: TRBJ1-2
cdr3_aa: CASSQDWGGTGSGGYTF
cdr3_nt: TGTGCCAGCAGCCAAGATTGGGGGGGTACAGGGTCGGGAGGCTACACCTTC